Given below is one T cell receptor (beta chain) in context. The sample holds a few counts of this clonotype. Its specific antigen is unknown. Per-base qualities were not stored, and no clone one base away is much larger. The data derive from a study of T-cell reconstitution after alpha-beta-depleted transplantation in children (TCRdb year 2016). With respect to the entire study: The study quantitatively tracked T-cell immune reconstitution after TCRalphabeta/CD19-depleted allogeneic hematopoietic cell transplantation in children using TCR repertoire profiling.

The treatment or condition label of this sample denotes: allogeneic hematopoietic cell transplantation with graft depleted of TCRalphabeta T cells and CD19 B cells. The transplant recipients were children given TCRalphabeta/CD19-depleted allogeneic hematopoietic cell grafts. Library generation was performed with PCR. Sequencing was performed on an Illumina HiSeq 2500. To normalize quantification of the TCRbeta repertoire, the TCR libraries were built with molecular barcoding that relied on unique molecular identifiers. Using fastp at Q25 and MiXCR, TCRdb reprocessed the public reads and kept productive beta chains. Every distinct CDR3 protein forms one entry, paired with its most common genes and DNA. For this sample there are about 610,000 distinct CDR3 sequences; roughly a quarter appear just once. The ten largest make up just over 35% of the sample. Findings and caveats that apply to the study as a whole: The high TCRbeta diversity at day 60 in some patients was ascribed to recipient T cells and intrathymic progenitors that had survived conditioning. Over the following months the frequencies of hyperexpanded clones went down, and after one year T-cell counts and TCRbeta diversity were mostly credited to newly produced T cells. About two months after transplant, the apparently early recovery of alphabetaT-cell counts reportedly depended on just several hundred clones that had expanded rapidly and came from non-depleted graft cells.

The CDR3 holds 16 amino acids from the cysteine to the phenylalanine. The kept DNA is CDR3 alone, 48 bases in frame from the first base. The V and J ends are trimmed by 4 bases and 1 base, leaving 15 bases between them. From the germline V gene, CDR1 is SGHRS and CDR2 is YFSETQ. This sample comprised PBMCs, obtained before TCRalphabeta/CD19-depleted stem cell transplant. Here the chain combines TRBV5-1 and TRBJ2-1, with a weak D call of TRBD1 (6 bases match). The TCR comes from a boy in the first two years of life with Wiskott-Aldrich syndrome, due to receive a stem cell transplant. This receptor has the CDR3 CASSHLEQGSYNEQFF. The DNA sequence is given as TGCGCCAGCAGCCACCTAGAACAGGGATCCTACAATGAGCAGTTCTTC.